A selection of T cell receptor beta chains follows, all from one sample in a study of CD8 T cells in ankylosing spondylitis. Via MiXCR, TCRdb re-called the 5' RACE reads, giving one row per CDR3 protein. The repertoire holds roughly 120,000 distinct CDR3 sequences, about an eighth seen once, with under 3% in the top ten. The sequencing input was blood, either unsorted or a sorted T cell fraction (not recorded which). The receptor source for this set is a female donor with ankylosing spondylitis or in good health (not recorded which). The CDR3 runs from the conserved cysteine through the conserved F or W. Fields, in order: D gene, V gene, J gene, clone size, CDR3 DNA, CDR3 protein. A D gene is named only where the DNA matches it firmly. Some rows have no size entry. The others give once, few or many, or a class for an expanded clone.

d_gene: TRBD1
v_gene: TRBV20-1
j_gene: TRBJ1-1
abundance: few
CDR3nt: TGCAGTGCTAGAGACGGGACAGGGGATGGAGCTTTCTTT
CDR3aa: CSARDGTGDGAFF

d_gene: -
v_gene: TRBV20-1
j_gene: TRBJ2-2
abundance: few
CDR3nt: TGCAGTGCTAGAAACTCTTACACCGGGGAGCTGTTTTTT
CDR3aa: CSARNSYTGELFF

d_gene: -
v_gene: TRBV18
j_gene: TRBJ2-1
abundance: few
CDR3nt: TGTGCCAGCTCACGGGGAACAGGGCATGAGCAGTTCTTC
CDR3aa: CASSRGTGHEQFF

d_gene: -
v_gene: TRBV10-2
j_gene: TRBJ1-4
abundance: -
CDR3nt: TGCGCCAGCAGCTGGACCGGGCCCGAAGGTGAAAAACTGTTTTTT
CDR3aa: CASSWTGPEGEKLFF

d_gene: -
v_gene: TRBV29-1
j_gene: TRBJ2-3
abundance: -
CDR3nt: TGCAGCGTTGTCCCGACAAGCACAGATACGCAGTATTTT
CDR3aa: CSVVPTSTDTQYF

d_gene: TRBD2
v_gene: TRBV11-2
j_gene: TRBJ2-7
abundance: few
CDR3nt: TGTGCCAGCAGCTCCCCGAGGGAGGGGACCTACGAGCAGTACTTC
CDR3aa: CASSSPREGTYEQYF

d_gene: TRBD2
v_gene: TRBV5-1
j_gene: TRBJ2-3
abundance: -
CDR3nt: TGCGCCAGCAGCTGGGGGACTAGCGGGGGGGCTAGCACAGATACGCAGTATTTT
CDR3aa: CASSWGTSGGASTDTQYF

d_gene: TRBD1
v_gene: TRBV10-3
j_gene: TRBJ2-1
abundance: many
CDR3nt: TGTGCCATAGGGACAGGGAAGGGCAATGAGCAGTTCTTC
CDR3aa: CAIGTGKGNEQFF

d_gene: -
v_gene: TRBV19
j_gene: TRBJ2-2
abundance: -
CDR3nt: TGTGCCAGTAGCTCGCAGGGGAACACCGGGGAGCTGTTTTTT
CDR3aa: CASSSQGNTGELFF

d_gene: -
v_gene: TRBV5-1
j_gene: TRBJ2-3
abundance: few
CDR3nt: TGCGCCAGCAGCTCTAATCCGGGAGTTACAGATACGCAGTATTTT
CDR3aa: CASSSNPGVTDTQYF

d_gene: TRBD2
v_gene: TRBV11-2
j_gene: TRBJ2-5
abundance: -
CDR3nt: TGTGCCAGCAGCTCCCAGGGACTAGCGGGAGTTGAGGAGACCCAGTACTTC
CDR3aa: CASSSQGLAGVEETQYF

d_gene: -
v_gene: TRBV5-5
j_gene: TRBJ2-5
abundance: few
CDR3nt: TGTGCCAGCAGCCAGAACAGGTATCAGGGAGAGACCCAGTACTTC
CDR3aa: CASSQNRYQGETQYF

d_gene: -
v_gene: TRBV27
j_gene: TRBJ1-4
abundance: many
CDR3nt: TGTGCCAGCAGTTTAAAAGGCTGGGTTAATGAAAAACTGTTTTTT
CDR3aa: CASSLKGWVNEKLFF

d_gene: TRBD1
v_gene: TRBV28
j_gene: TRBJ2-3
abundance: few
CDR3nt: TGTGCCAGCAGTTTAAGGGGGCGGACCTCAGGTACGCAGTATTTT
CDR3aa: CASSLRGRTSGTQYF

d_gene: TRBD1
v_gene: TRBV5-5
j_gene: TRBJ1-5
abundance: many
CDR3nt: TGTGCCAGCAGTTCGGAGACAGGGGTAAGACAGCCCCAGCATTTT
CDR3aa: CASSSETGVRQPQHF

d_gene: TRBD2
v_gene: TRBV20-1
j_gene: TRBJ2-1
abundance: many
CDR3nt: TGCAGTGCCCGAGCGGGGGGCCTCTTCTTTTCGGATAACAATGAGCAGTTCTTC
CDR3aa: CSARAGGLFFSDNNEQFF

d_gene: TRBD1
v_gene: TRBV20-1
j_gene: TRBJ2-3
abundance: many
CDR3nt: TGCAGTGCTAGAGCCGGGACAGGCACAGATACGCAGTATTTT
CDR3aa: CSARAGTGTDTQYF

d_gene: TRBD1
v_gene: TRBV30
j_gene: TRBJ2-7
abundance: -
CDR3nt: TGTGCCTGGAGGGGGACAGTAACCTACGAGCAGTACTTC
CDR3aa: CAWRGTVTYEQYF

d_gene: -
v_gene: TRBV12-3/TRBV12-4
j_gene: TRBJ1-6
abundance: few
CDR3nt: TGTGCCAGCAGTTCTGGGGGCGCATTTAATTCACCCCTCCACTTT
CDR3aa: CASSSGGAFNSPLHF

d_gene: -
v_gene: TRBV3-1
j_gene: TRBJ2-5
abundance: -
CDR3nt: TGTGCCAGCAGCCAAGGTCGTGAGGGCGGTGAGACCCAGTACTTC
CDR3aa: CASSQGREGGETQYF